This T cell receptor (beta chain) was observed in a study of T cells in Graves' hyperthyroidism and ophthalmopathy (dated by TCRdb to between 2017 and 2020). Broadly, across the study: Peripheral blood samples were taken at initial diagnosis, before any treatment was given. Once sampling was done, hyperthyroidism patients were given methimazole at a starting dose of 30 mg daily, whereas ophthalmopathy patients were given high-dose intravenous methylprednisolone. An independent validation cohort of under 20 hyperthyroidism patients and 17 patients who later progressed to ophthalmopathy tested prospective prediction of ophthalmopathy. For training and testing, the 100 or so patients in the discovery cohort were randomly divided in a 7:3 ratio. To identify TCR V-J signatures that set the groups apart, the researchers used a discovery cohort of about a hundred patients, made up of 40 to 45 with Graves' ophthalmopathy and some 55 with stable Graves' hyperthyroidism. In several Graves' hyperthyroidism patients, the study also compared T-cell repertoires from thyroid tissue with T-cell repertoires from blood. The paper reports TCR Vbeta CDR3 sequencing of 130 to 150 peripheral blood samples: under 45 ophthalmopathy, fewer than 85 hyperthyroidism and approximately 17 progressor patients.

The TCR beta CDR3 regions were amplified from the RNA transcripts. The first round of RT-PCR for the TCR CDR3 was performed with the HTBI primer set and the Qiagen OneStep RT-PCR kit. A second multiplex PCR round built the libraries, followed by size selection and purification. Paired-end sequencing of the libraries was performed with 100 bp reads on an Illumina HiSeq2000. The authors processed their data as follows. SOAPnuke was used to process the raw data, removing reads that contained adapters or uncalled bases, had a mean Phred below 15, or lacked an exact match to the constant primer or identifier. High-quality paired reads were merged with COPE v1.2.5, and unique nucleotide sequences were defined as clonotypes. MiTCR v1.1 was used to align clonotypes to the IMGT TRBV, TRBD and TRBJ reference segments. Analysis was restricted to V-J combinations with a frequency above 0.0001, which covered just over 98% of repertoires. The TCS score was defined as the ratio of F50 (clonal expansion) to E x V (chaos), calculated using BLOSUM62-based TCRdist between CDR3 peptides within each V-J. Welch's t-statistics and random forest reduced 500 to 650 V-J features to 13, which were used in a naive Bayes classifier (R e1071). TCRdb itself trimmed the public reads at Q25 with fastp, ran MiXCR and retained productive beta chains. Rows matching on CDR3 protein sequence are summarized as one entry with the most common DNA and genes. TCRdb's processing, not the study's, gives the V and J calls here. This sample is represented by approximately 300,000 distinct CDR3 sequences; roughly 19% of them were singletons. The ten largest make up under 45% of the sample.

What the research found in general, with its limitations: A 13 V-J signature model separated ophthalmopathy from stable hyperthyroidism, with roughly 88% sensitivity and 81.08% specificity in cross-validation and 80%/75% in testing. Sample size was not statistically predetermined, and blinding of investigators to group allocation was not performed. Most expanded thyroid clonotypes (frequency above 0.001) were also found in blood, which suggests that blood repertoires may mirror thyroid immune responses. During validation, the model predicted progression to ophthalmopathy a median of about 5.9 months ahead of onset, with around 71% sensitivity and around 73% specificity.

This clonotype was seen at least ten times. The antigen it binds to is not known. No per-base quality is available; no much larger clone lies one base away. Including cysteine and phenylalanine, the CDR3 has 18 amino acids. CDR3 DNA is the only sequence kept; it has 54 bases, read in frame from the first base. A distance of 20 bases separates the germline ends of V and J, which lose 5 bases and 0 bases respectively. Sequences MNHEY (CDR1) and SVGEGT (CDR2) are obtained from the germline V gene. In the ophthalmopathy patients, disease was moderately to severely active, with a Clinical Activity Score of 3 or more, a NOSPECS grade of 4 or more, and a duration of less than 3 months. Patients with uncontrolled infections, other autoimmune diseases, pregnancy or lactation were excluded. Diagnoses were established on the basis of clinical symptoms, serum thyroxine and TRAb, thyroid ultrasound, and orbital computed tomography. PBMCs were separated from around 9.1 ml of fresh peripheral blood using Ficoll-Paque density gradient centrifugation. Total RNA was extracted with Trizol reagent, and quality was checked on an Agilent 2100 Bioanalyzer.

The sequenced sample was blood. The receptor comes from a man aged 50-60 years with Graves' ophthalmopathy. The chain links TRBV6-2 or TRBV6-3 with TRBJ2-1; perhaps TRBD2 is the D gene, with 5 bases matching. The nucleotides read TGTGCCAGCAGTCGCCCCTCGGGGATCGTGCGCTCCTACAATGAGCAGTTCTTC. Translated, it reads CASSRPSGIVRSYNEQFF.